One T cell receptor beta chain is described in this entry. Trimming took 10 bases from V and 5 from J, leaving 16 bases between them. The CDR3 consists of 13 residues. Germline assignment: CDR1 MDHEN and CDR2 SYDVKM. The data are from a study of cytomegalovirus exposure and HLA in healthy donors. Study-level background: A prior study identified 117 million unique TCR beta sequences from roughly 180 million T cells. When roughly 420 donors were genotyped, over 80% of them were found to fall in the Caucasian-associated ancestry cluster.

This PCR relied on a set of 60 Vbeta primers and 13 Jbeta primers. Method: immunoSEQ multiplex PCR; TCRdb's copy keeps in-frame clones and lacks some. The data hold fewer than 200,000 clones, with roughly four fifths observed a single time. The specimen sequenced was PBMCs. This TCR derives from a woman aged 50 to 60 in good health and CMV-seronegative. The chain joins TRBV28 to TRBJ2-3; a weak D match, TRBD1 (5 bases). CDR3 in amino acids: CATDRQFLDTQYF. The CDR3 DNA is TGTGCCACCGATCGACAGTTCTTAGATACGCAGTATTTT.